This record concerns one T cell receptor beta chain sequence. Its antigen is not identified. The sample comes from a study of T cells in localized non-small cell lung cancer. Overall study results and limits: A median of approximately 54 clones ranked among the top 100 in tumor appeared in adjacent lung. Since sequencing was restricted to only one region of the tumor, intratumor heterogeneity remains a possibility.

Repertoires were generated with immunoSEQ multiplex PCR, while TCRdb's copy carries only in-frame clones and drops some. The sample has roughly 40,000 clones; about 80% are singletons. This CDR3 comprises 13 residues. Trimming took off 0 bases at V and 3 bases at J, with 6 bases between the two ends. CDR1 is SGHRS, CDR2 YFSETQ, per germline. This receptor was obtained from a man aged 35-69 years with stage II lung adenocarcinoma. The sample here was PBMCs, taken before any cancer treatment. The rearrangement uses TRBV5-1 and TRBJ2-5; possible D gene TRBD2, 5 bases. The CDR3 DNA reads TGCGCCAGCAGCTTGGCCGGGAAAGAGACCCAGTACTTC. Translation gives CASSLAGKETQYF.